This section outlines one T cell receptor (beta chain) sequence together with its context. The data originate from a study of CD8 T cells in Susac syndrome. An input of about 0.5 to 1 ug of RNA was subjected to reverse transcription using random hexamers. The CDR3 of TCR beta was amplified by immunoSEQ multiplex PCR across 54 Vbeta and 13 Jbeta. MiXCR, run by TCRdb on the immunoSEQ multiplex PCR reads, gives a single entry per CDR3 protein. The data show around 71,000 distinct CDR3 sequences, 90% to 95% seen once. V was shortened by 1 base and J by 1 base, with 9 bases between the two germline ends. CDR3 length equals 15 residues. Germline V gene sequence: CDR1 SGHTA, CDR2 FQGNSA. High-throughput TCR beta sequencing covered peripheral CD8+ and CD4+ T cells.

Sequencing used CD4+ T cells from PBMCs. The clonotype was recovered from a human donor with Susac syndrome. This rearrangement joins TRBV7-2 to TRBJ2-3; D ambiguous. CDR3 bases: TGTGCCAGCAGCTTAGTAGCAAGGGGCACAGATACGCAGTATTTT. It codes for CASSLVARGTDTQYF. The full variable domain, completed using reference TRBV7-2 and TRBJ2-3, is GAGVSQSPSNKVTEKGKDVELRCDPISGHTALYWYRQSLGQGLEFLIYFQGNSAPDKSGLPSDRFSAERTGGSVSTLTIQRTQQEDSAVYLCASSLVARGTDTQYFGPGTRLTVL.